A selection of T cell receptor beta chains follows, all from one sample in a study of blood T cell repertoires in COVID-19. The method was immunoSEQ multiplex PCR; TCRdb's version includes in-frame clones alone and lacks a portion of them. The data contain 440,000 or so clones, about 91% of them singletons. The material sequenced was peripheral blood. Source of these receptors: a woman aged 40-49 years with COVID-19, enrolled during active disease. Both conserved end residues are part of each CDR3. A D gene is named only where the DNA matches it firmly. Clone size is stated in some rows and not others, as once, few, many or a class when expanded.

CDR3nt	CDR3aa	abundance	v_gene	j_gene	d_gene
TGCGCCAGCAGCCAAGGTCCGACCGGGGACACCTTTCCTAACTATGGCTACACCTTC	CASSQGPTGDTFPNYGYTF	once	TRBV4-1	TRBJ1-2	-
TGTGCCATCAGTGAGTCGGGGGGGAAGGAGCAGTTCTTC	CAISESGGKEQFF	-	TRBV10-3	TRBJ2-1	TRBD2
TGTGCCAGCAGTTTGGTCAGGGTGGTCCATGGCTACACCTTC	CASSLVRVVHGYTF	-	TRBV28	TRBJ1-2	-
TGTGCCAGCAGTTCCTACTACGAGCAGTACTTC	CASSSYYEQYF	-	TRBV27	TRBJ2-7	-
TGTGCCAGCAGTTTTGGCCCCAATTCACCCCTCCACTTT	CASSFGPNSPLHF	-	TRBV27	TRBJ1-6	-
TGTGCCAGCAGTTTCACGACAGGCACAACCTACGAGCAGTACTTC	CASSFTTGTTYEQYF	-	TRBV6-5	TRBJ2-7	-
TGCGCCAGCAGACAAAATACAGGGGTTCGTGAAAAACTGTTTTTT	CASRQNTGVREKLFF	-	TRBV5-1	TRBJ1-4	TRBD1
TGTGCCAGCAGTCCAGCCGCGCCCCAGGGATCTGGAAACACCATATATTTT	CASSPAAPQGSGNTIYF	-	TRBV6-6	TRBJ1-3	-
TGTGCCAGCAGCCAAGAAGCCCGGACAGGCGATGAGCAGTTCTTC	CASSQEARTGDEQFF	-	TRBV3-1/TRBV3-2	TRBJ2-1	TRBD1
TGTGCCAGCAGCCAAGCAGGGGGCGCTGGCAATGAGCAGTTCTTC	CASSQAGGAGNEQFF	-	TRBV14	TRBJ2-1	TRBD1